Below are 7 T cell receptor beta chains sequenced from a single sample in a study of response to subunit inactivated influenza vaccine. Via MiXCR, TCRdb re-called the RT-PCR reads, giving one row per CDR3 protein. This table has about 500,000 distinct CDR3 sequences, more than 15% appearing once. Source: CD4+ T cells sorted from PBMCs, taken roughly 24 months after vaccination. The receptors come from a man between 50 and 75 years old who received an inactivated influenza vaccine.

The V and J genes are TRBV10-2 and TRBJ1-5; 11 bases are a match to TRBD1. CDR3 length: 13 residues. In germline, CDR1 is WSHSY, CDR2 SAAADI. The V gene end was trimmed by 10 bases and the J gene end by 5 bases; junction bases not matched to a gene: 4. CDR3 DNA: TGCGCCACCGCGGGACAGGGGGATCAGCCCCAGCATTTT. It encodes CATAGQGDQPQHF.

This clonotype was detected a few times. This chain connects TRBV12-3 or TRBV12-4 to TRBJ1-6, with TRBD1 matching 7 bases. This CDR3 is built from 13 residues. V lost 6 bases and J lost 7; bases outside the gene matches: 3. The CDR3 spells CASRQGQNSPLHF. The CDR3 nucleotides read TGTGCCAGCAGACAGGGACAGAATTCACCCCTCCACTTT.

The rearrangement links TRBV28 to TRBJ1-4, with D possibly being TRBD1 (5 bases). Trimming removed 9 bases at V and 8 bases at J, with 22 bases between. The V gene's germline CDR1 is MDHEN and CDR2 SYDVKM. The CDR3 runs to 15 residues. The CDR3: CASGSPGAGREKLFF. The CDR3 nucleotides read TGTGCCAGTGGTTCCCCCGGTGCAGGGAGGGAAAAACTGTTTTTT.

This clonotype was observed a few times. This chain connects TRBV20-1 to TRBJ2-4; the D is unclear. Between the trimmed V and J ends, which lost 6 bases and 0 bases, there was a span of 9 bases. This CDR3 has 13 amino acids. The V gene's germline CDR1 is DFQATT and CDR2 SNEGSKA (reference sequence). CDR3 bases: TGCAGTGCCCCAAACAGAGCCAAAAACATTCAGTACTTC. Translation gives CSAPNRAKNIQYF.

This chain links TRBV10-3 with TRBJ2-6; the D gene is possibly TRBD2 (5 bases). The V end lost 11 bases, the J end lost 0 bases, and 11 bases lay between the germline ends. This CDR3 has 14 residues. CDR1 and CDR2 from the germline V gene are ENHRY and SYGVKD. DNA for the CDR3: TGTGCCTCGCTCAGCGGCTCTGGGGCCAACGTCCTGACTTTC. It specifies CASLSGSGANVLTF.

V usage is TRBV20-1 and J usage is TRBJ2-2; TRBD2 might be the D (5 bases). Trimming removed 2 bases from V and 8 bases from J, with 15 bases in between. CDR3 length: 14 residues. Germline V lookup: CDR1 DFQATT, CDR2 SNEGSKA (reference sequence). The CDR3 bases are TGCAGTGCTAGAACTGGGAGTTTAGGTGGGGAGCTGTTTTTT. It codes for CSARTGSLGGELFF.

This chain connects TRBV20-1 to TRBJ1-2; 8 nucleotides align to TRBD1. From germline, CDR1 is DFQATT and CDR2 SNEGSKA (reference sequence). V lost 1 base, J lost 8 bases, and 21 bases stayed unmatched. The length of the CDR3 is 18 residues. The CDR3 protein is CSARVQLGTGGRLGGYTF. CDR3 in DNA: TGCAGTGCTAGAGTTCAACTCGGAACAGGGGGTAGGCTTGGAGGCTACACCTTC.